The next 10 T cell receptor beta chains were all read from a single sample in a study of blood T cell repertoires in COVID-19 (TCRdb year 2020). Library preparation employed the immunoSEQ multiplex PCR assay. Sourced from immuneACCESS, this table was stored by TCRdb with only in-frame sequences that have V and J called. A share of the clones is absent; for the studies checked, an unresolved V gene accounts for under half, and the remainder has no known explanation. The sample table holds some 300,000 clones, of which roughly 89% were seen once. The ten largest clones take up 3.5% to 4.5% of the sample. The sequencing sample was made of PBMCs or T cells enriched from blood (not recorded which). The receptors come from a woman between 18 and 29 years old with acute COVID-19.

The CDR3 reads CASSSTGTGEETQYF. The DNA of the CDR3 is TGTGCCAGCAGCTCTACCGGGACAGGGGAAGAGACCCAGTACTTC. This chain uses TRBV5-6 with TRBJ2-5, with 10 bases lining up with TRBD1. The germline CDR1 and CDR2 sequences are SGHDT and YYEEEE. Unmatched junction bases numbered 5, after V lost 3 bases and J lost 3 bases. CDR3 length equals 15 residues.

This clone was detected only once. This sequence joins TRBV2 and TRBJ2-1; D remains unclear. There are 14 residues in the CDR3. V was clipped by 1 base and J by 14 bases, with 18 bases between them. Germline CDR1 and CDR2: SNHLY and FYNNEI. The CDR3: CASSEEVSRPVEFF. For the CDR3, the DNA is TGTGCCAGCAGTGAAGAGGTTAGCCGGCCTGTCGAGTTCTTC.

This chain links TRBV10-1 with TRBJ2-7; the D gene is possibly TRBD2 (6 bases). Deletions cut 9 bases from V and 4 bases from J, with 28 bases between. The CDR3 contains 17 residues. Germline V gene data show CDR1 as WNHNN and CDR2 as SYGVQD (reference sequence). CDR3 loop: CARTGSWGVSGSYEQYF. DNA of the CDR3: TGCGCCAGAACGGGGTCGTGGGGGGTATCCGGTAGTTACGAGCAGTACTTC.

This chain links TRBV27 with TRBJ2-7; no clear D. Looked up from germline, CDR1 is MNHEY and CDR2 is SMNVEV (reference sequence). The CDR3 loop spans 16 amino acids. The V and J ends lost 6 bases and 3 bases respectively, with 21 bases between them. The CDR3 DNA sequence: TGTGCCAGCAGACAGATAAACCTCCCCTTCCTCTACGAGCAGTACTTC. Its protein product is CASRQINLPFLYEQYF.

This chain uses TRBV10-1 with TRBJ2-1; a weak D match, TRBD2 (6 bases). Germline CDR1 is WNHNN and CDR2 is SYGVQD (reference sequence). CDR3 length: 14 residues. V lost 5 bases to trimming and J lost 5 bases, with 13 bases between them. The CDR3: CASSSGGNDNEQFF. The CDR3 region has the DNA TGCGCCAGCAGTTCTGGGGGGAACGACAATGAGCAGTTCTTC.

This clone was picked up one time. The chain recombines TRBV7-2 with TRBJ1-3, with D possibly being TRBD1 (5 bases). The CDR3 loop spans 13 amino acids. V dropped 5 bases and J dropped 4 bases, with 9 bases sitting between them. The germline V gene encodes CDR1 SGHTA and CDR2 FQGNSA. CDR3 DNA: TGTGCCAGCAGCCAGGGTCCCGGAAACACCATATATTTT. Encoded protein: CASSQGPGNTIYF.

The rearrangement links TRBV27 to TRBJ2-7, with a weak D call TRBD2 (6 bases). V lost 7 bases and J 2 bases, leaving 21 bases between the germline ends. Germline values: CDR1 MNHEY, CDR2 SMNVEV (reference sequence). The CDR3 is 16 residues long. CDR3 sequence reads: CASMPRWGVKTYEQYF. As DNA, the CDR3 is TGTGCCAGCATGCCTCGGTGGGGGGTTAAGACCTACGAGCAGTACTTC.

The CDR3 coding sequence is TGTGCCAGCAGCCATCGACTAGCGGGCCGCCAAGAGACCCAGTACTTC. Translated, it gives CASSHRLAGRQETQYF. The chain employs TRBV5-4 and TRBJ2-5; 10 nucleotides agree with TRBD2. V lost 4 bases, J lost 1 base, and 7 bases stayed unmatched. CDR1 and CDR2 (germline): SGHNT, YYREEE (reference sequence). The length of the CDR3 is 16 residues.

The V gene is TRBV30, the J gene TRBJ2-5, with 13 bases identical to TRBD2. Germline V CDR1 and CDR2: GTSNPN, SVGIG (reference sequence). After removal of 4 bases from V and 5 bases from J, the junction contained 7 bases not matched to a gene. This CDR3 has 15 amino acids. DNA for the CDR3: TGTGCCTGGACTTGGACTAGCGGGAGTTGGGAGACCCAGTACTTC. Translated, it gives CAWTWTSGSWETQYF.

The V call is TRBV6-5, the J call TRBJ1-2; 9 bases are a match to TRBD1. Germline loops: CDR1 MNHEY, CDR2 SVGAGI. V gave up 4 bases and J gave up 4 bases; unmatched junction bases: 7. This CDR3 contains 15 residues. As DNA, the CDR3 is TGTGCCAGCAGTTCTCGGACAGGGGAGAGCTATGGCTACACCTTC. Protein sequence: CASSSRTGESYGYTF.